This T cell receptor beta chain was sequenced for a study of T cells after yellow fever vaccination. Whole-study context: For low cell numbers, libraries were made with SMART-Seq v4 Ultra Low Input. Regarding the study as a whole: A weaker secondary response peaked on day 5, the primary on day 15. Re-detected after boosting: most primary clones, about 96% of CD4 and 80% to 90% of CD8.

This CDR3 is 13 amino acids long. In germline, CDR1 is SGHTA, CDR2 FQGNSA. V dropped 4 bases and J dropped 4 bases, with 8 bases sitting between them. Of note for this clonotype: What it binds is not known. Given a much more abundant clone one base away, this may be a read error.

Synthesis of TCR cDNA relied on 5'RACE template switching, which attached a universal primer site and UMIs. TCRdb reprocessed the 5' RACE reads with MiXCR, giving one entry per CDR3 protein. The sample has under 150,000 distinct CDR3 sequences; less than 9.5% are singletons. This clonotype was obtained from a man younger than 45 who received the YFV17D yellow fever vaccine. This chain joins TRBV7-2 and TRBJ2-1; no clear D gene. The input for sequencing was CD4+ T cells sorted from PBMCs, taken 5 days after the yellow fever booster vaccination. The CDR3 DNA sequence: TGTGCCAGCAGCTCCGGTGGTTACAATGAGCAGTTCTTC. Its protein is CASSSGGYNEQFF.